This is a list of T cell receptor beta chains from one sample in a study of Ad26.COV2.S vaccination and SARS-CoV-2 variants. Some clones are missing from TCRdb's copy, which holds only in-frame ones; the method was immunoSEQ multiplex PCR. The sample lists approximately 340,000 clones, just over 90% occurring once. Sequencing was performed on peripheral blood, taken after recovery from COVID-19. These receptors all stem from a human donor who had recovered from COVID-19. The CDR3 runs from the conserved cysteine through the conserved F or W.

j_gene,v_gene,CDR3aa
TRBJ2-3,TRBV2,CASSDPPEGLAGGTDTQYF
TRBJ2-2,TRBV7-9,CASSLHRQSNTGELFF
TRBJ2-7,TRBV15,CATSRDPKSYEQYF
TRBJ1-6,TRBV6-5,CASKVMTGSDSPLHF
TRBJ2-7,TRBV7-2,CASSLGSPYEQYF
TRBJ1-1,TRBV19,CASSTRQIMNTEAFF
TRBJ2-3,TRBV4-1,CASSQTGIAQYF
TRBJ2-5,TRBV4-1,CASSRNRGRSNQETQYF
TRBJ1-5,TRBV19,CASKFAAGGSRSNQPQHF
TRBJ1-1,TRBV9,CASSVGGVLNTEAFF
TRBJ2-5,TRBV1,CTSTQHSAVKTQYF
TRBJ2-3,TRBV19,CASSAHSAGRDTQYF
TRBJ2-2,TRBV6-5,CASSYRTGYAGELFF
TRBJ2-2,TRBV9,CASSPITGELFF
TRBJ1-1,TRBV9,CASSEEATGYMRTEAFF
TRBJ1-2,TRBV20-1,CSAREDYGYTF
TRBJ1-2,TRBV6-5,CASHRGGGYTF
TRBJ1-6,TRBV4-3,CASSPRVGGSNSPLHF
TRBJ1-2,TRBV12-3/TRBV12-4,CASFQTNYGYTF
TRBJ2-7,TRBV27,CASSLSAAGGREQYF
TRBJ1-5,TRBV27,CASSLSDGGKPQHF
TRBJ2-3,TRBV5-4,CASSFYGTTEDTQYF
TRBJ1-1,TRBV7-9,CASTPLGQANTEAFF
TRBJ1-5,TRBV19,CASSPDRDNQPQHF
TRBJ2-7,TRBV11-2,CASSARGPTSSFTAEYF
TRBJ1-6,TRBV5-1,CASSLEGAAYNSPLHF
TRBJ1-1,TRBV7-8,CASNSGKNMNTEAFF
TRBJ1-1,TRBV19,CASSINSGGANTEAFF
TRBJ1-1,TRBV19,CASSPGVNTEAFF
TRBJ1-4,TRBV7-9,CASSHTGDGEKLFF
TRBJ1-5,TRBV6-2/TRBV6-3,CASSPGRYNQPQHF
TRBJ1-5,TRBV24-1,CATSGGESNQPQHF
TRBJ1-1,TRBV14,CASSQWGLGTEAFF
TRBJ1-2,TRBV27,CASSLMSYGYTF
TRBJ2-1,TRBV5-6,CASSLSGGSNSYNGQFF
TRBJ2-2,TRBV27,CASSFLVPGTGTGELFF
TRBJ1-5,TRBV12-3/TRBV12-4,CASTLGTEKPQHF